This T cell receptor (beta chain) was sequenced for a study of T cell repertoires in cytomegalovirus infection. TCRdb reprocessed the reads via MiXCR and lists one record per CDR3 protein. This sample has around 570,000 distinct CDR3 sequences; 40% occur once, and the top ten carry about 48%. This CDR3 comprises 14 residues. Germline V lookup: CDR1 MNHNS, CDR2 SASEGT. Trimming took 8 bases from V and 6 from J; bases not matched to a gene: 10. Remarks on this clonotype: As yet, its antigen is unknown.

Study results and caveats: Cumulative public TCR beta family frequency identified carriers of CMV plus the relevant HLA.

The starting material was cultured PBMCs, obtained from culture after CMV antigen stimulation. The TCR originated in a human donor in good health (CMV status not recorded). Some clones in this sample may be carry-over from other donors' samples. The rearrangement uses TRBV6-1 and TRBJ1-2; 9 nucleotides line up with TRBD1. The CDR3 protein is CASRLTGGAHGYTF. Here the CDR3 DNA reads TGTGCCAGCCGACTTACAGGGGGCGCGCATGGCTACACCTTC.